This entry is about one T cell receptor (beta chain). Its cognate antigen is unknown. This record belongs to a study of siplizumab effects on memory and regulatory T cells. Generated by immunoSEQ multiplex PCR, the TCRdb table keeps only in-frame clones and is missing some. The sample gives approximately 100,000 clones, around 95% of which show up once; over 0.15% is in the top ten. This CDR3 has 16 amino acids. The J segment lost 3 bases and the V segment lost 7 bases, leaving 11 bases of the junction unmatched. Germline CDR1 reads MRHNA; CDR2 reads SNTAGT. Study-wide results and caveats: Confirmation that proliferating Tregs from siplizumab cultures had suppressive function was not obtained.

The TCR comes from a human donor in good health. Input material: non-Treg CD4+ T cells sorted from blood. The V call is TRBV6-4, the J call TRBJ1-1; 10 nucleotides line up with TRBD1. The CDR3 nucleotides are TGTGCCAGCAAAATCCGGGACAGGGGCTCCTACACTGAAGCTTTCTTT. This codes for CASKIRDRGSYTEAFF.